Below, 16 T cell receptor beta chains from the same sample are listed, as sequenced in a study of cytomegalovirus exposure and HLA in healthy donors. PCR was performed using 60 Vbeta and 13 Jbeta primers. Using immunoSEQ multiplex PCR, the repertoire was profiled, and TCRdb retains in-frame clones only, with some absent. The data show 100,000 to 150,000 clones, approximately 80% seen once. The specimen sequenced was PBMCs. All receptors come from a woman aged 18-29 years in good health and CMV-seronegative.

The genes are TRBV5-1 and TRBJ1-1, with D unclear. Per the germline V gene, CDR1 is SGHRS and CDR2 is YFSETQ. The CDR3 extends over 14 amino acids. Trimming removed 0 bases at V and 0 bases at J, with 6 bases between. For the CDR3, the DNA is TGCGCCAGCAGCTTGGGATCGGTGAACACTGAAGCTTTCTTT. Protein sequence: CASSLGSVNTEAFF.

The V call is TRBV7-2, the J call TRBJ1-2, with 9 bases that match TRBD1. CDR1 and CDR2 from the germline V gene are SGHTA and FQGNSA. The CDR3 runs to 15 residues. Trimming cost V 4 bases and J 5 bases; bases outside gene matches: 8. DNA of the CDR3: TGTGCCAGCAGCTCCGGGACAGGGAACCTATATGGCTACACCTTC. Translated: CASSSGTGNLYGYTF.

The rearrangement joins TRBV7-9 to TRBJ1-1; D unclear. The V gene's germline CDR1 is SEHNR and CDR2 FQNEAQ (reference sequence). The length of the CDR3 is 14 residues. V lost 4 bases and J 0 bases, leaving 9 bases between the germline ends. The CDR3 DNA sequence: TGTGCCAGCAGCTCCCTCGGGGTGAACACTGAAGCTTTCTTT. It yields the protein CASSSLGVNTEAFF. Full variable domain (rest looked up from reference TRBV7-9 and TRBJ1-1): DTGVSQNPRHKITKRGQNVTFRCDPISEHNRLYWYRQTLGQGPEFLTYFQNEAQLEKSRLLSDRFSAERPKGSFSTLEIQRTEQGDSAMYLCASSSLGVNTEAFFGQGTRLTVV.

J is TRBJ2-3 and V is TRBV5-4; unclear D gene. CDR3 size: 14 residues. V lost 0 bases, J lost 6 bases, and 11 bases lay in between. The germline gives CDR1 SGHNT, CDR2 YYREEE (reference sequence). In DNA, the CDR3 is TGTGCCAGCAGCTTGGACAGCACCCCCGATACGCAGTATTTT. Protein product: CASSLDSTPDTQYF.

This sequence joins TRBV6-1 and TRBJ2-1; TRBD1 matches at 8 bases. V shed 4 bases and J 8 bases; nucleotides not matched to a gene: 13. This CDR3 has 16 amino acids. Germline values: CDR1 MNHNS, CDR2 SASEGT. In DNA, the CDR3 is TGTGCCAGCAGTGCACAGGGGGTACTGGGGGGTGATGAGCAGTTCTTC. It encodes CASSAQGVLGGDEQFF.

The chain employs TRBV5-1 and TRBJ2-1, with D uncertain. Per the germline V gene, CDR1 is SGHRS and CDR2 is YFSETQ. Deletions cut 4 bases from V and 0 bases from J, with 17 bases between. The CDR3 is 17 amino acids. DNA of the CDR3: TGCGCCAGCAGCGCGGATTATAGCCGGAGCTCCTACAATGAGCAGTTCTTC. Protein: CASSADYSRSSYNEQFF.

The genes are TRBV2 and TRBJ2-7; 8 bases map to TRBD2. Germline loops: CDR1 SNHLY, CDR2 FYNNEI. CDR3 size: 13 residues. The ends lost 6 bases at V and 2 bases at J; junction bases unmatched: 3. CDR3 residues: CASRILAAYEQYF. The CDR3 DNA reads as TGTGCCAGCAGGATACTAGCGGCCTACGAGCAGTACTTC.

V usage is TRBV7-9 and J usage is TRBJ1-1; D perhaps matches TRBD1 (5 bases). Between the trimmed V and J ends, which lost 1 base and 5 bases, there was a span of 11 bases. Germline V gene lookup returns CDR1 SEHNR and CDR2 FQNEAQ (reference sequence). CDR3 length equals 14 residues. Here the CDR3 DNA reads TGTGCCAGCAGCTTAGTTCAGGGTGGGACTGAAGCTTTCTTT. Residues: CASSLVQGGTEAFF.

The chain has TRBV19 and TRBJ2-1; D perhaps matches TRBD2 (5 bases). Trimming stripped 5 bases from V and 10 bases from J, with 9 bases between. The length of the CDR3 is 11 residues. Per germline, CDR1 LNHDA and CDR2 SQIVND (reference sequence). CDR3 nucleotide sequence: TGTGCCAGTAGTTCTAGACTAGAGCAGTTCTTC. Translated, it gives CASSSRLEQFF. The full variable domain, in which reference TRBV19 and TRBJ2-1 provide the parts outside the CDR3, is DGGITQSPKYLFRKEGQNVTLSCEQNLNHDAMYWYRQDPGQGLRLIYYSQIVNDFQKGDIAEGYSVSREKKESFPLTVTSAQKNPTAFYLCASSSRLEQFFGPGTRLTVL.

The J gene is TRBJ2-5, the V gene TRBV25-1; D gene ambiguous. V lost 8 bases, J lost 5 bases, and 6 bases lay in between. This CDR3 has 10 amino acids. Germline assignment: CDR1 MGHDK and CDR2 SYGVNS. The CDR3, as DNA: TGTGCCAGCCCGGAGGAGACCCAGTACTTC. Translation: CASPEETQYF.

The chain employs TRBV2 and TRBJ1-5; TRBD1 aligns across 8 bases. The CDR3 is 12 residues long. CDR1 and CDR2 (germline): SNHLY, FYNNEI. V lost 7 bases and J lost 6; bases outside the gene matches: 2. This CDR3 is CASNDRGQPQHF. The CDR3 bases are TGTGCCAGCAATGACAGGGGTCAGCCCCAGCATTTT.

This clone was observed a few times. This chain uses TRBV5-1 with TRBJ2-4; 7 nucleotides align to TRBD1. Germline V CDR1 and CDR2: SGHRS, YFSETQ. This CDR3 has 17 amino acids. V lost 0 bases to trimming and J lost 6 bases; unmatched junction nucleotides: 12. DNA of the CDR3: TGCGCCAGCAGCTTGGATCCCCTAGGACAGGACTCAAACATTCAGTACTTC. Protein sequence: CASSLDPLGQDSNIQYF.

The rearrangement links TRBV28 to TRBJ1-2, with TRBD1 identical over 7 bases. The CDR3 has 11 residues. Germline CDR1 MDHEN, CDR2 SYDVKM. V shed 4 bases and J 12 bases; nucleotides not matched to a gene: 5. The CDR3 spells CASSSTGINTF. CDR3 coding DNA: TGTGCCAGCAGTTCGACAGGGATTAACACCTTC.

This chain links TRBV7-9 with TRBJ1-5, with D possibly matching TRBD1 (5 bases). The CDR3 is 12 residues long. The V gene's germline CDR1 is SEHNR and CDR2 FQNEAQ (reference sequence). V gave up 1 base and J gave up 11 bases, with 9 bases separating them. The CDR3 loop reads CASSLVGATQHF. In nucleotides, the CDR3 is TGTGCCAGCAGCTTAGTTGGGGCGACCCAGCATTTT.

The V gene is TRBV4-1, the J gene TRBJ2-1; D remains ambiguous. V was pared by 0 bases and J by 10 bases, with 10 bases between. CDR3 length: 13 amino acids. Germline V gives CDR1 MGHRA, CDR2 YSYEKL. CDR3: CASSQESSREQFF. CDR3 in DNA: TGCGCCAGCAGCCAAGAGAGCAGCAGGGAGCAGTTCTTC.

The gene calls are TRBV19 and TRBJ2-1, with a weak D call TRBD2 (6 bases). Germline CDR1 LNHDA, CDR2 SQIVND (reference sequence). Trimming removed 5 bases at V and 0 bases at J, with 11 bases between. The CDR3 is made up of 15 amino acids. The CDR3, as DNA: TGTGCCAGTAGTTCGGAGGGGTCCTCCTACAATGAGCAGTTCTTC. It specifies CASSSEGSSYNEQFF.